Here is one T cell receptor (beta chain) with its context. Its binding antigen is unknown. Per-base quality was not reported, and no clone a single base away is much larger than it. The entry originates in a study of Ad26.COV2.S vaccination and SARS-CoV-2 variants listed by TCRdb under 2021. Background on the whole study: Vaccine-arm donors were drawn from COV1001, a multicentre, randomized, double-blind, placebo-controlled phase I-IIa trial of Ad26.COV2.S in healthy adults. Ad26.COV2.S was administered intramuscularly at a dose of 5x10^10 or 1x10^11 viral particles, either as one shot or as two shots given 56 days apart. Sequencing of the TCRbeta repertoire served to evaluate the specificity and breadth of SARS-CoV-2-reactive T cell receptors following Ad26.COV2.S vaccination. The TCR-sequenced set comprised about 30 samples: some 20 Ad26.COV2.S vaccine recipients, 5 placebo recipients and 8 SARS-CoV-2 convalescent individuals. Trial participants were randomized into five groups of five, in which low-dose or high-dose Ad26.COV2.S was given once or twice, or placebo was given on both occasions. Blinding of investigators to trial group allocation was maintained during experiments and outcome assessment. General conclusions and limits of the study: According to the authors, total T cell responses may have been underestimated by the TCR breadth and depth analyses. Spike-specific TCR breadth was higher in Ad26.COV2.S recipients than in placebo recipients (P = 0.0014). After vaccination, substantial breadth of spike-specific CD8+ and CD4+ T cell responses was reported. Vaccine and placebo recipients had comparable non-spike TCR breadth, which fits with the vaccine containing only spike. The study was not powered for comparison of responses between vaccine doses or regimens.

The immunoSEQ Assay was the method used to sequence TCRbeta CDR3 regions. After extraction, genomic DNA underwent amplification by bias-controlled multiplex PCR, followed by high-throughput sequencing. Per the source publication's procedure: To quantify the absolute abundance of each unique TCRbeta CDR3 region, sequences were collapsed and filtered. T cell fraction was estimated by normalization of TCRbeta template counts to usable DNA, with usable DNA being measured through amplification of reference genes present in all nucleated cells. Repertoire TCRs were annotated as SARS-CoV-2-specific by exact matching of V gene, CDR3 amino acid sequence and J gene to a known reactive TCR set. MIRA supplied the reference SARS-CoV-2 TCR set, which was filtered for enrichment in COVID-19-positive ImmuneCODE repertoires so that public or cross-reactive TCRs were removed. Based on the MIRA antigens, annotated TCRs were further analysed at the level of specific ORF or position within ORF. Breadth was defined as annotated unique rearrangements over total unique productive rearrangements; depth was the summed frequency of those rearrangements. TCR breadth was compared between groups using two-sided Wilcoxon rank-sum tests. TCRdb stores this immuneACCESS table with in-frame sequences only. Part of the clones is absent; in the studies checked, under half of the shortfall reflects unresolved V genes, and no reason is known for the rest. That table furnishes V, J and clone size, whereas the DNA furnished D and trimming. The sample table shows 300,000 to 400,000 clones, and around 90% are seen once. Of the sample, around 5.5% falls within the top ten clones.

The sample's treatment or condition label, decoded: around 19 received Ad26.COV2.S at low or high dose, single or two shots; roughly five received placebo; per-sample allocation not given. Repertoires of vaccine and placebo recipients were sequenced from samples taken on day 63 after the first injection. Cohort 1b enrolled about 25 adults aged 18-55 years at a single site in Boston, USA, between 29 July and 7 August 2020. Ad26.COV2.S was a replication-incompetent adenovirus type 26 vector that expressed a prefusion-stabilized SARS-CoV-2 spike protein derived from the original Wuhan strain. V and J are truncated by 6 bases and 11 bases respectively, leaving an intervening sequence of 19 bases. The CDR3, from cysteine to phenylalanine, totals 13 residues. Here the CDR3 DNA is all that survives: 39 bases in frame from base 1. In the germline V gene, CDR1 corresponds to MGHDK and CDR2 to SYGVNS.

The TCR originated in a person between 18 and 65 years old who received the Ad26.COV2.S COVID-19 vaccine or a placebo. Sequences were derived from peripheral blood, sampled in a trial of Ad26.COV2.S vaccine versus placebo. The sequence links TRBV25-1 to TRBJ1-1; TRBD1 is perhaps the D gene, given 6 matching bases. The CDR3 protein is CASRSSGVARAFF. DNA sequence: TGTGCCAGCAGATCCTCAGGGGTGGCTCGGGCTTTCTTT.